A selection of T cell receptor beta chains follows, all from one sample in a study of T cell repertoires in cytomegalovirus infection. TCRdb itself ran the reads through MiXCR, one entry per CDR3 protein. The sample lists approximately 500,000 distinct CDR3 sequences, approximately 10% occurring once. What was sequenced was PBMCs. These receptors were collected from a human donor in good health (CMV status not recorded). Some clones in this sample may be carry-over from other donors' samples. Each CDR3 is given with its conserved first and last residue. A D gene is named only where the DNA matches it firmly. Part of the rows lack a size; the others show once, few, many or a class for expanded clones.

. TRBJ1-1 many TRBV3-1 TGTGCCAGCAGCCAGGGAGGGGGTGAAGCTTTCTTT CASSQGGGEAFF
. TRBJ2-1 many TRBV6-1 TGTGCCAGCACACGAGCCGGACAGTACAATGAGCAGTTCTTC CASTRAGQYNEQFF
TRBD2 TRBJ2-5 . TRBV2 TGTGCCAGCAATAACCAGGGACTAGCGAACGTAGAGACCCAGTACTTC CASNNQGLANVETQYF
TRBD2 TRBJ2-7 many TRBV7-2 TGTGCCAGCAGCTTAGTTGAGGCGGGAGCTGAAGACGAGCAGTACTTC CASSLVEAGAEDEQYF
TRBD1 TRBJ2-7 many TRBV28 TGTGCCAGCTCCTCACCGGGACAGGGTCGCGAGCAGTACTTC CASSSPGQGREQYF
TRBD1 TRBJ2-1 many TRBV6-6 TGTGCCAGCAGTTACTCGAAACAGGGGGCTCATGGTGAGCAGTTCTTC CASSYSKQGAHGEQFF
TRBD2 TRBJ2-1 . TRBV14 TGTGCCAGCAGCCAAGATGGGCTAGCGGGAGTAGGGGAGCAGTTCTTC CASSQDGLAGVGEQFF
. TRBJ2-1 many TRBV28 TGTGCCAGCAGCCCGGACCCGTCCTACAATGAGCAGTTCTTC CASSPDPSYNEQFF
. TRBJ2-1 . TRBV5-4 TGTGCCAGCAGCTTGATTGACAATGAGCAGTTCTTC CASSLIDNEQFF
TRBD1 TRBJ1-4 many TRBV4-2 TGTGCCAGCAGCCAAGATCTGCGGCCCGGGACAGGTGAAAAACTGTTTTTT CASSQDLRPGTGEKLFF
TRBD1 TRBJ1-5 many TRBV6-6 TGTGCCAGCAGTTACTCGACAGGGGGACAGCCCCAGCATTTT CASSYSTGGQPQHF
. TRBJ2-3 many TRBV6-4 TGTGCCAGCAGTGACGGAGCAGGTCTCACAGATACGCAGTATTTT CASSDGAGLTDTQYF
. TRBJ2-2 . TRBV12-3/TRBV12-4 TGTGCCAGCACCATACCCGGGGCCTTAACCGGGGAGCTGTTTTTT CASTIPGALTGELFF
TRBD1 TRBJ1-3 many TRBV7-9 TGTGCCAGCAGCTTCGGACAGGGGGTGGACACCATATATTTT CASSFGQGVDTIYF
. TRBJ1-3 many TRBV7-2 TGTGCCAGCAGCCCCCGAGGGGCAGGGACTGGAAACACCATATATTTT CASSPRGAGTGNTIYF
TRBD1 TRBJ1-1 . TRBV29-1 TGCAGCGTTGAAGGTTCCAGACAGGGAGCGAACACTGAAGCTTTCTTT CSVEGSRQGANTEAFF
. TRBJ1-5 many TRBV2 TGTGCCAGCGGGGTGGGCAATCAGCCCCAGCATTTT CASGVGNQPQHF
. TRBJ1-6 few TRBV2 TGTGCCAGCCAGGGGAACCATAATTCACCCCTCCACTTT CASQGNHNSPLHF
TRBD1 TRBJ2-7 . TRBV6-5 TGTGCCAGCAGACCAGACCCGGGACAGGGGGCCTACGAGCAGTACTTC CASRPDPGQGAYEQYF